This entry describes one T cell receptor beta chain. The antigen is unknown. TCRdb recomputed calls from the 5' RACE reads with MiXCR, one row per CDR3 protein. This table holds more than 600,000 distinct CDR3 sequences, about 20% found once. This record belongs to a study of identical twins. Overall study results and limits: Conclusions leaned on cross-sectional statistical analysis and did not track the same donors over time.

Germline CDR1 and CDR2: DFQATT and SNEGSKA (reference sequence). This CDR3 is 13 amino acids long. V was cut by 5 bases and J by 0 bases, with 11 bases left in between. The same sample was also studied in work on T cells expressing NK-cell markers. This second report adds: It was sorted CD3+CD56+NKG2C+, CD3+CD56+NKG2C- and CD3+CD56-NKG2C+ T cells that supplied the TCR beta repertoires. The study sequenced eight donors, seven HCMV-seropositive and one seronegative. Dominance of the CD3+CD56-NKG2C+ fraction by these clonotypes also held in several donors.

The material sequenced was PBMCs. The TCR comes from a woman aged 18-35 years in good health. The V call is TRBV20-1, the J call TRBJ2-7; D remains unclear. CDR3 sequence: CSAETDFSYEQYF. CDR3 nucleotide sequence: TGCAGTGCTGAGACTGACTTCTCCTACGAGCAGTACTTC.